Below, 19 T cell receptor beta chains from the same sample are listed, as sequenced in a study of lymphopenia after photon versus proton radiotherapy. Measured with immunoSEQ multiplex PCR; TCRdb has only the in-frame clones, and not every one. The table lists more than 50,000 clones, around 80% of them singletons. Here the sequenced sample was peripheral blood, taken from a patient treated with photon-based radiotherapy. The receptors were sampled from a man aged 50 to 59 with gastric cancer.

This chain uses TRBV10-3 with TRBJ1-5, with D possibly matching TRBD1 (6 bases). CDR3 size: 14 residues. Germline V gives CDR1 ENHRY, CDR2 SYGVKD. Deletions cut 2 bases from V and 7 bases from J, with 12 bases between. This CDR3 reads CAISEVGGRQPQHF. Written as DNA, the CDR3 is TGTGCCATCAGTGAGGTGGGGGGCAGGCAGCCCCAGCATTTT.

The chain has TRBV9 and TRBJ2-1; 8 bases align to TRBD1. The CDR3 has 15 amino acids. V lost 0 bases and J lost 7; bases outside the gene matches: 6. Germline values: CDR1 SGDLS, CDR2 YYNGEE. The CDR3 loop reads CASSVGPNRGNEQFF. CDR3 coding DNA: TGTGCCAGCAGCGTAGGCCCTAACAGGGGGAATGAGCAGTTCTTC. Looking up the rest from reference TRBV9 and TRBJ2-1 gives the full variable domain: DSGVTQTPKHLITATGQRVTLRCSPRSGDLSVYWYQQSLDQGLQFLIQYYNGEERAKGNILERFSAQQFPDLHSELNLSSLELGDSALYFCASSVGPNRGNEQFFGPGTRLTVL.

This clone was seen a few times. V gene TRBV6-1 combines with J gene TRBJ1-1; no definite D call. The V end lost 4 bases, the J end lost 4 bases, and 16 bases lay between the germline ends. The CDR3 contains 15 residues. Germline V lookup: CDR1 MNHNS, CDR2 SASEGT. Here the CDR3 reads CASSGKGWFGTEAFF. DNA of the CDR3: TGTGCCAGCAGTGGTAAAGGGTGGTTCGGCACTGAAGCTTTCTTT.

The CDR3 loop reads CASSSTAPGLAGAGANVLTF. The CDR3 DNA sequence: TGCGCCAGCAGTTCTACAGCGCCCGGACTAGCGGGAGCTGGGGCCAACGTCCTGACTTTC. This chain connects TRBV4-3 to TRBJ2-6, with 13 bases identical to TRBD2. Germline V gene data show CDR1 as LGHNA and CDR2 as YSLEER. The CDR3 totals 20 residues. Trimming took 6 bases from V and 2 from J; bases not matched to a gene: 13.

The chain has TRBV9 and TRBJ2-5; 9 positions agree with TRBD2. V was pared by 3 bases and J by 5 bases, with 5 bases of the junction left unmatched. The CDR3 runs 14 residues. In germline, CDR1 is SGDLS, CDR2 YYNGEE. The CDR3 reads CASSGSGRHETQYF. The CDR3 DNA sequence: TGTGCCAGCAGCGGTAGCGGGAGACATGAGACCCAGTACTTC.

The chain uses TRBV9 and TRBJ2-1; perhaps TRBD2 as D (6 bases). The germline V gene has CDR1 SGDLS and CDR2 YYNGEE. Trimming stripped 0 bases from V and 5 bases from J, with 12 bases between. This CDR3 spans 15 amino acids. This CDR3 reads CASSVEASVDNEQFF. Here the CDR3 DNA reads TGTGCCAGCAGCGTAGAGGCTAGCGTAGACAATGAGCAGTTCTTC.

This rearrangement joins TRBV27 to TRBJ2-3; D not certain. V gave up 5 bases and J gave up 1 base, with 13 bases separating them. The CDR3 runs 15 residues. Looked up from germline, CDR1 is MNHEY and CDR2 is SMNVEV (reference sequence). CDR3 coding DNA: TGTGCCAGCAGTCCCCTGTTGGGCCGCACAGATACGCAGTATTTT. This codes for CASSPLLGRTDTQYF.

As DNA, the CDR3 is TGTGCCAGCAGTTACGGGACCGGGAAGAGCAATCAGCCCCAGCATTTT. Translation gives CASSYGTGKSNQPQHF. The chain uses TRBV6-5 and TRBJ1-5, with D possibly being TRBD1 (5 bases). The germline V gene encodes CDR1 MNHEY and CDR2 SVGAGI. The length of the CDR3 is 16 residues. Trimming pared 2 bases from V and 1 base from J, leaving 12 bases between.

This clone was counted a single time. The rearrangement joins TRBV27 to TRBJ1-2; D is uncertain. CDR1 is MNHEY and CDR2 is SMNVEV in the germline V gene (reference sequence). The CDR3 has 12 amino acids. V dropped 4 bases and J dropped 2 bases, with 5 bases sitting between them. DNA of the CDR3: TGTGCCAGCAGTTACGACAACTATGGCTACACCTTC. This sequence encodes CASSYDNYGYTF.

The rearrangement links TRBV18 to TRBJ2-2; D uncertain. Germline values: CDR1 KGHSH, CDR2 LQKENI. V lost 1 base to trimming and J lost 0 bases, with 9 bases between them. The CDR3 loop spans 16 amino acids. As DNA, the CDR3 is TGTGCCAGCTCACCACTAGACACCGCGAACACCGGGGAGCTGTTTTTT. This codes for CASSPLDTANTGELFF.

The chain links TRBV4-1 to TRBJ2-1; 13 bases are a match to TRBD2. There are 16 residues in the CDR3. With V trimmed by 1 base and J by 7 bases, 4 bases remained unmatched. Germline CDR1 is MGHRA and CDR2 is YSYEKL. As DNA, the CDR3 is TGCGCCAGCAGCCAAGGGGGACTAGCGGGAATGAATGAGCAGTTCTTC. Translating it yields CASSQGGLAGMNEQFF.

This rearrangement joins TRBV23-1 to TRBJ1-5; D ambiguous. TRBV23-1 is identified as an open reading frame with a role that is uncertain. There are 17 residues in the CDR3. V dropped 6 bases and J dropped 4 bases, with 22 bases sitting between them. The chain's CDR3 is CASRTLWTARRNQPQHF. CDR3 nucleotide sequence: TGCGCCAGCAGAACACTTTGGACGGCCCGACGGAATCAGCCCCAGCATTTT.

The V gene is TRBV6-5, the J gene TRBJ1-1; 9 bases map to TRBD1. This CDR3 comprises 13 residues. CDR1 MNHEY and CDR2 SVGAGI come from the germline V gene. The V and J ends lost 5 bases and 5 bases, in that order; junction bases with no gene match: 3. CDR3 sequence: CASSKTGGTEAFF. CDR3 coding DNA: TGTGCCAGCAGTAAGACAGGGGGAACTGAAGCTTTCTTT.

The rearrangement links TRBV30 to TRBJ1-2; no reliable D call. This CDR3 is built from 15 residues. V gave up 0 bases and J gave up 4 bases, with 15 bases separating them. Per germline, CDR1 GTSNPN and CDR2 SVGIG (reference sequence). The CDR3 DNA follows: TGTGCCTGGAGTGTAAGCTTGGGGTCTACCTATGGCTACACCTTC. Protein sequence: CAWSVSLGSTYGYTF.

This clone appeared a few times. The genes are TRBV21-1 and TRBJ2-7; the listed D gene, TRBD2, was not tested against the DNA. TRBV21-1 is an annotated pseudogene. The CDR3 totals 14 residues. The CDR3 DNA reads as TGTGCCCCACGGGGGAGCGGGGAAACCTACGAGCAGTACTTC. Protein: CAPRGSGETYEQYF.

The chain recombines TRBV5-1 with TRBJ2-1; unclear D gene. Trimming cost V 5 bases and J 0 bases, with 6 bases left between them. The CDR3 is 13 residues long. CDR1 and CDR2 (germline): SGHRS, YFSETQ. Written as DNA, the CDR3 is TGCGCCAGCAGGCCAAGCTCCTACAATGAGCAGTTCTTC. As protein: CASRPSSYNEQFF.

CDR3: CASRKGGDTGELFF. The CDR3 region has the DNA TGTGCCAGCAGAAAGGGTGGGGACACCGGGGAGCTGTTTTTT. This chain connects TRBV28 to TRBJ2-2, with unresolved D. With 6 bases removed from V and 3 bases from J, the gap between germline ends came to 11 bases. CDR1 is MDHEN and CDR2 is SYDVKM in the germline V gene. The CDR3 covers 14 residues. The whole variable domain, remainder taken from reference TRBV28 and TRBJ2-2, is DVKVTQSSRYLVKRTGEKVFLECVQDMDHENMFWYRQDPGLGLRLIYFSYDVKMKEKGDIPEGYSVSREKKERFSLILESASTNQTSMYLCASRKGGDTGELFFGEGSRLTVL.

V and J are TRBV5-4 and TRBJ2-5; D possibly matches TRBD1 or TRBD2 (6 bases each). The CDR3 runs to 15 residues. The V end lost 1 base, the J end lost 4 bases, and 14 bases lay between the germline ends. Germline values: CDR1 SGHNT, CDR2 YYREEE (reference sequence). In nucleotides, the CDR3 is TGTGCCAGCAGCTTGCGGTCCGGGGGCCCAGAGACCCAGTACTTC. It specifies CASSLRSGGPETQYF. Together with reference TRBV5-4 and TRBJ2-5, the CDR3 gives the full variable domain: ETGVTQSPTHLIKTRGQQVTLRCSSQSGHNTVSWYQQALGQGPQFIFQYYREEENGRGNFPPRFSGLQFPNYSSELNVNALELDDSALYLCASSLRSGGPETQYFGPGTRLLVL.

The chain recombines TRBV5-6 with TRBJ2-7, with D possibly TRBD1 on 6 matching bases. Germline CDR1 reads SGHDT; CDR2 reads YYEEEE. There are 15 residues in the CDR3. Trimming cost V 4 bases and J 0 bases, with 14 bases left between them. CDR3 bases: TGTGCCAGCAGCGGCCGGGGACACGGCTCCTACGAGCAGTACTTC. This sequence encodes CASSGRGHGSYEQYF.